Sequencing of this T cell receptor beta chain was carried out in a study of PD-1 blockade in classical Hodgkin lymphoma. The time point denotes: cycle 4 day 1 (C4D1), after 5 to 7 weeks of nivolumab. Each patient relapsed following autologous stem cell transplantation, and prior brentuximab vedotin exposure differed. PBMCs were thawed, and CD8+ T cells were then isolated from them by magnetic negative selection. Responses achieved at best were complete response, partial response or progressive disease. Study results and caveats: Relapsed/refractory patients reportedly had lower baseline diversity than newly diagnosed patients. At C4D1, TCR diversity had climbed significantly for CD4+ cells, though not for CD8+ cells.

Concerning this clone itself: What it binds is unknown.

Germline CDR1 and CDR2: MGHRA and YSYEKL. Trimming took 4 bases from V and 4 from J, leaving 7 bases between them. The CDR3 spans 13 residues. Clones were read by immunoSEQ multiplex PCR, and TCRdb kept only the in-frame ones, dropping some. The sample has approximately 14,000 clones; roughly 90% are singletons. V gene TRBV4-1 combines with J gene TRBJ2-2; D is tentatively TRBD1 or TRBD2 (5 bases each). This receptor was obtained from a human donor with classical Hodgkin lymphoma. This material consisted of CD8+ T cells from blood, taken before the fourth cycle of nivolumab. CDR3 residues: CASSRGPTGELFF. The CDR3 nucleotides read TGCGCCAGCAGCCGGGGACCCACCGGGGAGCTGTTTTTT.